Each of the 20 T cell receptor beta chains below was sequenced from the same sample in a study of blood T cell repertoires in COVID-19. The assay was immunoSEQ multiplex PCR, and TCRdb's table has in-frame clones only and misses some. The top ten clones hold about 9.5% of a sample with about 240,000 clones, about 80% of them seen once. Source material: peripheral blood. The receptor source for this set is an elderly woman with acute or convalescent COVID-19.

This clone was observed a handful of times. The chain combines TRBV6-6 with TRBJ2-3; 7 bases match TRBD2. The CDR3 is made up of 14 amino acids. Looked up from germline, CDR1 is MNHNY and CDR2 is SVGAGI (reference sequence). V dropped 6 bases and J dropped 4; count of bases not matched to a gene: 7. The CDR3 sequence is CASSLGLVPDTQYF. The DNA for the CDR3 is TGTGCCAGCAGCCTTGGACTAGTCCCAGATACGCAGTATTTT.

The V call is TRBV11-3, the J call TRBJ2-5, with D perhaps matching TRBD1 (5 bases). The germline V and J ends were trimmed by 2 bases and 5 bases, with 9 bases remaining between them. CDR1 is SGHNT, CDR2 YENEEA, per germline. This CDR3 contains 13 residues. The CDR3 nucleotides are TGTGCCAGCAGCTTACAGGGCCGGGAGACCCAGTACTTC. Translation: CASSLQGRETQYF.

As DNA, the CDR3 is TGTGCCAGTAGACAGGGGAACGAGCAGTACTTC. As protein: CASRQGNEQYF. The chain combines TRBV19 with TRBJ2-7; 7 positions match TRBD1. The ends lost 6 bases at V and 5 bases at J; junction bases unmatched: 1. Germline V gives CDR1 LNHDA, CDR2 SQIVND (reference sequence). The CDR3 runs to 11 residues.

The rearrangement links TRBV15 to TRBJ2-4; 7 bases match TRBD2. This CDR3 region has 17 residues. J lost 0 bases, V lost 4 bases, and 9 bases had no gene match. Germline V CDR1 and CDR2: LNHNV, YYDKDF (reference sequence). The CDR3 coding sequence is TGTGCCACCAGCACTCCGATCGGGAGGATAGCCAAAAACATTCAGTACTTC. It codes for CATSTPIGRIAKNIQYF.

The chain uses TRBV18 and TRBJ1-5, with 12 nucleotides matching TRBD1. After removal of 5 bases from V and 5 bases from J, the junction contained 4 bases not matched to a gene. Germline-derived CDR1 and CDR2 are KGHSH and LQKENI. CDR3 length: 15 amino acids. The CDR3 here is CASSSGQGADQPQHF. Written as DNA, the CDR3 is TGTGCCAGCTCATCGGGACAGGGGGCGGATCAGCCCCAGCATTTT.

This clone was seen just once. This rearrangement joins TRBV2 to TRBJ2-3, with 9 nucleotides matching TRBD1. The J segment lost 6 bases and the V segment lost 8 bases, leaving 9 bases of the junction unmatched. CDR1 and CDR2 (germline): SNHLY, FYNNEI. This CDR3 has 14 residues. The CDR3 here is CASQSRDRDDTQYF. In nucleotides, the CDR3 is TGTGCCAGCCAGTCCCGGGACAGGGATGATACGCAGTATTTT.

This clone was seen once. The chain links TRBV3-1 (or the pseudogene TRBV3-2) to TRBJ1-4, with D uncertain. The CDR3 runs to 15 residues. Germline CDR1 and CDR2: LGHDT and YNNKEL (reference sequence). With 0 bases removed from V and 5 bases from J, the gap between germline ends came to 10 bases. The CDR3 loop reads CASSQEAGINEKLFF. CDR3 in DNA: TGTGCCAGCAGCCAAGAGGCGGGGATCAATGAAAAACTGTTTTTT.

V is TRBV7-9 and J is TRBJ1-1; no definite D call. The germline CDR1 and CDR2 sequences are SEHNR and FQNEAQ (reference sequence). The CDR3 totals 13 residues. V was pared by 3 bases and J by 1 base, with 6 bases between. This chain's CDR3 is CASSFYGNTEAFF. The CDR3 DNA sequence: TGTGCCAGCAGCTTCTACGGGAACACTGAAGCTTTCTTT.

This clone was detected once. CDR3 sequence (DNA): TGTGCCAGCAGCCAAGTTGCAGGGGGCAGTTCTGGAAACACCATATATTTT. This codes for CASSQVAGGSSGNTIYF. The chain employs TRBV3-1 (or the pseudogene TRBV3-2) and TRBJ1-3; 8 bases match TRBD1. The CDR3 spans 17 residues. V trimming: 1 base; J trimming: 1 base; junction bases outside the gene matches: 6. Germline CDR1 and CDR2: LGHDT and YNNKEL (reference sequence).

The rearrangement uses TRBV3-1 (or the pseudogene TRBV3-2) and TRBJ2-3; TRBD2 might be the D (7 bases). Looked up from germline, CDR1 is LGHDT and CDR2 is YNNKEL (reference sequence). The CDR3 runs to 14 residues. V lost 3 bases to trimming and J lost 5 bases, with 12 bases between them. In DNA form, the CDR3 reads TGTGCCAGCAGCCATGGGGGGGCAGGAGATACGCAGTATTTT. Translated, it gives CASSHGGAGDTQYF.

This chain uses TRBV9 with TRBJ2-3; 12 nucleotides line up with TRBD2. There are 17 residues in the CDR3. Germline V gene lookup returns CDR1 SGDLS and CDR2 YYNGEE. V was pared by 0 bases and J by 4 bases, with 6 bases of the junction left unmatched. Written as DNA, the CDR3 is TGTGCCAGCAGCGTAGCTCCTAGCGGGGGGGCCCCAGATACGCAGTATTTT. Protein sequence: CASSVAPSGGAPDTQYF.

J is TRBJ2-5 and V is TRBV27, with 7 bases fitting TRBD1. The CDR3 is 15 amino acids. Germline assignment: CDR1 MNHEY and CDR2 SMNVEV (reference sequence). Losses at the gene ends were 5 bases for V and 7 bases for J; bases not matched to a gene: 13. CDR3 sequence (DNA): TGTGCCAGCAGTGACCCGGGACAGTGGCTTTGGACCCAGTACTTC. It encodes CASSDPGQWLWTQYF.

The V gene is TRBV27, the J gene TRBJ1-1; D perhaps matches TRBD1 (6 bases). V was shortened by 3 bases and J by 1 base, with 12 bases between the two germline ends. This CDR3 comprises 15 residues. Germline-derived CDR1 and CDR2 are MNHEY and SMNVEV (reference sequence). CDR3 in amino acids: CASSFSGTKNTEAFF. Written as DNA, the CDR3 is TGTGCCAGCAGTTTTTCCGGGACAAAGAACACTGAAGCTTTCTTT.

V gene TRBV11-3 combines with J gene TRBJ2-1; TRBD1 aligns across 10 bases. CDR1 SGHNT and CDR2 YENEEA come from the germline V gene. The trim removed 3 bases at V and 9 bases at J, leaving 11 bases unmatched. The CDR3 is 16 residues long. Here the CDR3 DNA reads TGTGCCAGCAGCTTCCACTCCGGGACAGGGGTCGGTGAGCAGTTCTTC. Its translation: CASSFHSGTGVGEQFF.

This chain uses TRBV10-1 with TRBJ1-4, with D unclear. V gave up 2 bases and J gave up 4 bases, with 2 bases separating them. Germline V lookup: CDR1 WNHNN, CDR2 SYGVQD (reference sequence). There are 12 residues in the CDR3. Here the CDR3 reads CASSEHNEKLFF. DNA of the CDR3: TGCGCCAGCAGTGAGCATAATGAAAAACTGTTTTTT.

This clone was detected once. The chain joins TRBV6-1 to TRBJ1-5; no clear D gene. The CDR3 length is 15 residues. CDR1 is MNHNS and CDR2 is SASEGT in the germline V gene. Between the trimmed V and J ends, which lost 1 base and 2 bases, there was a span of 9 bases. The CDR3 loop is CASSEGAVRNQPQHF. The CDR3 DNA follows: TGTGCCAGCAGTGAAGGGGCAGTCCGCAATCAGCCCCAGCATTTT.

The chain combines TRBV7-8 with TRBJ2-2, with a tentative D call TRBD1 (5 bases). This CDR3 is built from 14 residues. Deletions cut 4 bases from V and 5 bases from J, with 11 bases between. From germline, CDR1 is SGHVS and CDR2 FQNEAQ. The chain's CDR3 is CASSSLTATGELFF. In nucleotides, the CDR3 is TGTGCCAGCAGCTCGCTGACAGCAACCGGGGAGCTGTTTTTT.

The V call is TRBV3-1 (or the pseudogene TRBV3-2), the J call TRBJ1-4, with D tentatively TRBD1 (5 bases). V was clipped by 3 bases and J by 7 bases, with 12 bases between them. The length of the CDR3 is 14 residues. Germline CDR1 LGHDT, CDR2 YNNKEL (reference sequence). In nucleotides, the CDR3 is TGTGCCAGCAGCCAGCAAGGACATGGTGAAAAACTGTTTTTT. Translating it yields CASSQQGHGEKLFF.

This chain uses TRBV9 with TRBJ1-2; D uncertain. Trimming removed 6 bases at V and 6 bases at J, with 15 bases between. Germline assignment: CDR1 SGDLS and CDR2 YYNGEE. This CDR3 comprises 13 residues. The CDR3 nucleotides read TGTGCCAGCAACGCAGGCACGAGGGATGGCTACACCTTC. It yields the protein CASNAGTRDGYTF.

This clone was counted once. The V and J genes are TRBV5-4 and TRBJ2-5; TRBD1 agrees at 9 bases. The V and J ends lost 6 bases and 5 bases, in that order; junction bases with no gene match: 5. The CDR3 is 13 residues long. Per the germline V gene, CDR1 is SGHNT and CDR2 is YYREEE (reference sequence). The CDR3 DNA is TGTGCCAGCACCATACAGGGGGCCGAGACCCAGTACTTC. Translated: CASTIQGAETQYF.